This TCR beta chain was sequenced during a study of shared clonotypes between healthy human individuals (dated by TCRdb to 2020 to 2022). Concerning the study at large: The cohort included a few men and a couple of women between 18 and 49 years of age. For each donor, CD4 naive and CD4 memory were each given three plates, CD8 naive was given two plates, and CD8 memory was given one plate. To estimate repertoire size and how much clonotypes are shared between individuals, the study performed deep sequencing of blood TCR repertoires from about five healthy adults. To increase sequencing depth and limit assay-specific biases, TCR repertoire library preparation and sequencing were carried out by different laboratories using diverse techniques. Each donor's leukapheresis produced roughly between roughly 0.94 and 9.5 billion PBMCs.

The donors were healthy, HIV-negative adults who had no recently reported acute infections or vaccinations. All donors were Caucasian adults living in Nashville, Tennessee, USA. CD4+ T cells were enriched through magnetic negative selection, after which naive cells were positively selected on CD45RA and the remaining negative fraction served as the memory subset. After blood collection by leukapheresis, PBMCs were isolated using Ficoll-Histopaque density gradient centrifugation and then cryopreserved in the vapor phase of liquid nitrogen. Analytical flow cytometry was used to check the purity and quantity of every magnetically sorted T cell population. From each sorted fraction, genomic DNA was isolated and quantified by UV absorbance on a Nanodrop 2000c. The trim is 5 bases for V and 2 bases for J, with a gap of 7 bases between the germline ends. The germline V gene provides CDR1 SGHTA and CDR2 FQGTGA. Counted from cysteine to phenylalanine, this CDR3 has 13 amino acids. Only the CDR3 DNA is retained, 39 bases long and in frame from the first base.

Broad study findings and their caveats: Approximately 5% of naive CD4, 3.5% of naive CD8, around 2.3% of memory CD4, and about 0.4% of memory CD8 clonotypes were shared across several donors. Sampling was limited to blood, and TCR repertoires in tissue likely differ from TCR repertoires in blood. Estimated clonotype richness was generally larger for naive than for memory subsets. Compared with non-shared clonotypes, the clonotypes found in all four sorted-subset donors had higher generation probabilities. Based on pairwise subsampling, the degree of clonotype sharing among donors was expected to be affected by sequencing depth. The small number of donors limited the genetic and exposure-history diversity represented. Rarefaction of sorted-subset datasets indicated incomplete sequencing despite the large sequencing depth.

Using the deep immunoSEQ assay, TCR CDR3 regions were amplified from genomic DNA by multiplex PCR. For each cell subset, the extracted genomic DNA was distributed evenly across all wells of several immunoSEQ 96-well plates, and each plate served as one replicate. For sorted subsets, each replicate PCR was loaded with about 0.2 ug genomic DNA, equivalent to about 30,000 T cell genomes. The purified libraries were quantified using a Qubit 3.0 fluorometer, sized with a Bioanalyzer 2100, and then quantified again using the KAPA Library Quantification kit. Every immunoSEQ 96-well plate was sequenced on a dedicated single-read 150-cycle Illumina NextSeq 550 flow cell. On the study's bioinformatics: Because the immunoSEQ output included only junctional sequences and no quality scores, the filtering could not be the same as the filtering used for full-length reads. Sequences were annotated with PyIR, a Python wrapper for IgBLAST v1.9, and V/J genes and CDR3 were assigned using IMGT germline references. Any read was removed if the V/J assignment was weak (E-value above 1e-6), the CDR3 was missing, or the read contained stop codons, out-of-frame junctions, or ambiguous translated residues. V3J clonotypes were defined by identical inferred V gene, J gene, and CDR3 amino acid sequence. Percentage overlap between repertoires was calculated by dividing the number of shared unique clonotypes by the size of the smaller repertoire. RTK rarefaction, the Chao1 estimator, and Recon v2.1 estimates of unobserved clonotypes were used to assess repertoire richness. For all TCRbeta clonotypes obtained by the gDNA method from a handful of donors, generation probabilities were computed with OLGA. Drawn from immuneACCESS, this table holds only the in-frame rearrangements with V and J called that TCRdb kept. Clones are partly lost; checked studies trace under half to an unresolved V gene and leave the rest unexplained. V and J calls and clone size follow that table, whereas D and trimming were derived from the DNA. This sample comprises 2 million to 3 million clones, roughly 93% of them detected only once. The ten largest account for around 0.4% of the sample.

For this clone: Its target antigen remains unknown. No qualities accompany the bases; no much larger clone lies one base away.

Sample: naive CD4+ T cells from PBMCs. What the cell subset or site label conveys for this sample: CD45RA+ positively selected. In this chain, TRBV7-3 is recombined with TRBJ2-1, with the D call tentatively TRBD1 or TRBD2, each fitting 5 bases. The TCR comes from a man aged 18 to 35 in good health. Some clones in this sample may be carry-over from other donors' samples. At the DNA level, the sequence is TGTGCCAGCAGCGGGGACCCCTACAATGAGCAGTTCTTC. This is translated as CASSGDPYNEQFF.